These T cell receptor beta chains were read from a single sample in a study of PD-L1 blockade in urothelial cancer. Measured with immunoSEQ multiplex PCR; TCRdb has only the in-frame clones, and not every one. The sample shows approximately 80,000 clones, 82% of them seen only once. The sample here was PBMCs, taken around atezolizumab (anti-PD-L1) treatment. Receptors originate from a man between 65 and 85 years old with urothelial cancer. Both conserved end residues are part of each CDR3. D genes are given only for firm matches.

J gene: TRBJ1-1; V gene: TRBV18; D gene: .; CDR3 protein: CASSPQVDYTEAFF
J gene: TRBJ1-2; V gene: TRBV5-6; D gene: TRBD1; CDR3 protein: CASHRQGLGYTF
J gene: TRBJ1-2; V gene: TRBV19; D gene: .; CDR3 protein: CASSPTVPLYGYTF
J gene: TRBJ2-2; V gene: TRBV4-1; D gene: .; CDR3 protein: CASSPRVGELFF
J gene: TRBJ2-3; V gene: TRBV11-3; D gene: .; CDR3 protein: CASSLEMRSNTDTQYF
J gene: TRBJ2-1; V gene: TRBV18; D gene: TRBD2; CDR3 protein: CASSSGGTSGSMRTWEQFF
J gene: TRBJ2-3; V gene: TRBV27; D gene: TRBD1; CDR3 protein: CASARSGTGAHMTDTQYF
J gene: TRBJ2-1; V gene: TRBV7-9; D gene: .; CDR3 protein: CASSLPTGFNEQFF
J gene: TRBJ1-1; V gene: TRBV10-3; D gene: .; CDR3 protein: CAISGGQNTEAFF
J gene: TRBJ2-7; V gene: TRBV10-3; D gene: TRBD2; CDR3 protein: CAISDGLAVSYEQYF
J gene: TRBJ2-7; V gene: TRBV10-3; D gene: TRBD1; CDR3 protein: CAISESPRQGESYEQYF
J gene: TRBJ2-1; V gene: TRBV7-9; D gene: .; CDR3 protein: CASSLAGLHEQFF
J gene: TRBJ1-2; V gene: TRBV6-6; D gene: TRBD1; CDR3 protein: CASSQGQGAYGYTF
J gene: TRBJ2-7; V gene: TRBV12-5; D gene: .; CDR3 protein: CASGLGALGEQYF
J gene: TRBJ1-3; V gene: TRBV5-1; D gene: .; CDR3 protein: CASSTGIKAGNTIYF
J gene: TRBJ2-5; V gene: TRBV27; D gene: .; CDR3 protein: CASSSTPSRRETQYF
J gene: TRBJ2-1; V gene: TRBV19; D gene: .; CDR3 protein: CASGVPYNEQFF
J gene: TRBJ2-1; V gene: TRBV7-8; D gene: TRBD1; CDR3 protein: CASSLGRGHDEQFF
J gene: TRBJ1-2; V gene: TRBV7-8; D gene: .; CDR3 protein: CASSFQGNYGYTF
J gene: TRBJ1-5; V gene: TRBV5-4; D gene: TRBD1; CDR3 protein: CASSLGGLQPQHF
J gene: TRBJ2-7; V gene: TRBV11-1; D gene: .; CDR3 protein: CASSLATLSYEQYF
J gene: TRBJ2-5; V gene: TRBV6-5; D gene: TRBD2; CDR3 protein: CASSYSGTSVGETQYF
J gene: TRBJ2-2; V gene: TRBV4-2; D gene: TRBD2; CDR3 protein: CASSPGYTSENTGELFF
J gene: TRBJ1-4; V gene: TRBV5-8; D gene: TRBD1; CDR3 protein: CASSPTRERQGVYEKLFF
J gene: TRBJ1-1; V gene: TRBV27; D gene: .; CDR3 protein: CASSLSYITNTEAFF
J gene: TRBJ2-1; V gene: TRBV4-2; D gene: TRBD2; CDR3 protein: CASSQGNIAGEYNEQFF
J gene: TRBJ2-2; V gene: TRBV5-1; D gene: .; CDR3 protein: CASSVDTLNTGELFF
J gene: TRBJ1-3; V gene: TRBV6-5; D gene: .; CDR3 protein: CASSYSSNSGNTIYF
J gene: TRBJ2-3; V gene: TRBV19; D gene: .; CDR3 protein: CASSMRSPDTQYF
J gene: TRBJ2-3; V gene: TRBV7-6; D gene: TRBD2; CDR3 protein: CASSLDEAGGLTDTQYF
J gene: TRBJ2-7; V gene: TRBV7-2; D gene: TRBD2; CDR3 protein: CASSSTSGGYEQYF
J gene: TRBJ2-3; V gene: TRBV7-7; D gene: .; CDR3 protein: CASSLESRDTQYF
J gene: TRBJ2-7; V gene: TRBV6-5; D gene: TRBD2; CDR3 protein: CASSLGGRTEQYF
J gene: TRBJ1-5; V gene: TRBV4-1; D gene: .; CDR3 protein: CASSQERVGQPQHF
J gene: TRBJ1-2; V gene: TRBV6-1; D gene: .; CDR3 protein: CASSEEQGLSMKF
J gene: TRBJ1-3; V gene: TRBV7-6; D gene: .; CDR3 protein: CASSRGPQAGNTIYF
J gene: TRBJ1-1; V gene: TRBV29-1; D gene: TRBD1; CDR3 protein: CSVEGQLNTEAFF
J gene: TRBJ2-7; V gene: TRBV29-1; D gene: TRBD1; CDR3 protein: CSVVPSTGRTYEQYF
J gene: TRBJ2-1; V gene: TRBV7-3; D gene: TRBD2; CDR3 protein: CASSRIGGVNEQFF
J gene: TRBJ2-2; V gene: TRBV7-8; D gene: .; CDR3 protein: CASSPFRTGELFF
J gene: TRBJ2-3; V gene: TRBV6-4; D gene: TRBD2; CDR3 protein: CASSFLAGGADTQYF
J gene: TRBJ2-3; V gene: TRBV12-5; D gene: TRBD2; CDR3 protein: CASGSGTSGGNSSTDTQYF
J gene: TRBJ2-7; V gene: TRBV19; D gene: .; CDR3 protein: CASSGLSYEQYF
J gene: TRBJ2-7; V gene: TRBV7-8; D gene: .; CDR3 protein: CASSIPGTSWGYEQYF
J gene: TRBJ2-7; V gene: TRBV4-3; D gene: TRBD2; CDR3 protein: CASSRRDLLAGGSYEQYF
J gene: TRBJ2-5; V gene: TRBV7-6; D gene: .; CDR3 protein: CASSSGEGGQETQYF
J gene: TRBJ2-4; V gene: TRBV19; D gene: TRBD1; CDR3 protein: CASSPPGQPLYF
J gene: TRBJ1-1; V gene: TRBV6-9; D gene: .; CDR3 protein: CASSYRTVGQGVNTEAFF
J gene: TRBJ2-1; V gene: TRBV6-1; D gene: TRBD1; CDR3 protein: CASRVTGGTEQFF
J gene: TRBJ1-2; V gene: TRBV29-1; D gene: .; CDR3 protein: CSARMGGGYGYTF
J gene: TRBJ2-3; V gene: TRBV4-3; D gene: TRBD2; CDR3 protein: CASSQVPTLAGGSTDTQYF
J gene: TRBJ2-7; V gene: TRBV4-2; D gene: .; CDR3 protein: CASSRRGGTYEQYF
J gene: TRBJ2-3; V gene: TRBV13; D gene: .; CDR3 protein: CASSFESTDTQYF
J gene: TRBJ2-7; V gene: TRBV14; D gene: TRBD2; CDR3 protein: CASSPSGGRNEQYF
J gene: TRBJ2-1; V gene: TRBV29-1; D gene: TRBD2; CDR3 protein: CSVRAGGGASYNEQFF
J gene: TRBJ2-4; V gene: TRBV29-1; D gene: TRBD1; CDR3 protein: CSVRRQGNIQYF
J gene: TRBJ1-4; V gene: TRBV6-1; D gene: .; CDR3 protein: CASSEASEQGKLFF